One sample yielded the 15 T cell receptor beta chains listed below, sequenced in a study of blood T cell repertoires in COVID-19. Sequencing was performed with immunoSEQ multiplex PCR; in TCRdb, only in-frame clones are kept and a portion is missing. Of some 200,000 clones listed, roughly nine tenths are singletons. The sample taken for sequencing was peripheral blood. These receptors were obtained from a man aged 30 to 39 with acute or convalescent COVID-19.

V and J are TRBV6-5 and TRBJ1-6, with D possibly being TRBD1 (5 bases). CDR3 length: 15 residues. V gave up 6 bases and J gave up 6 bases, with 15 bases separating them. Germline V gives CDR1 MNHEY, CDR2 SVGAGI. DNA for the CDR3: TGTGCCAGCAGACAGGACACCTTGATTAATTCACCCCTCCACTTT. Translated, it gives CASRQDTLINSPLHF.

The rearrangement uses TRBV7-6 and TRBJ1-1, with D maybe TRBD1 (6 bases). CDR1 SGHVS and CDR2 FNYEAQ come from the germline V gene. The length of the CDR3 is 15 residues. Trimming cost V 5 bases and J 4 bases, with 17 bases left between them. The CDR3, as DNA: TGTGCCAGCAGCCCGACACAGGGCCTGGGCACTGAAGCTTTCTTT. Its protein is CASSPTQGLGTEAFF.

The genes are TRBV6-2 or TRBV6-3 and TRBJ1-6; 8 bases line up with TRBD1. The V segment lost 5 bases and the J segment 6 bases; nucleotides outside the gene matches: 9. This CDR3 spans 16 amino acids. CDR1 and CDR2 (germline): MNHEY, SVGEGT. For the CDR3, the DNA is TGTGCCAGCAGTATGCGACAGGGGCCGACTAATTCACCCCTCCACTTT. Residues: CASSMRQGPTNSPLHF.

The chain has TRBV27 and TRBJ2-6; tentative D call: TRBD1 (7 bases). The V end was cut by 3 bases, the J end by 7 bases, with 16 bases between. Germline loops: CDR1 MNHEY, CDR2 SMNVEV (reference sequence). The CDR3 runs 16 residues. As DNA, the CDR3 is TGTGCCAGCAGTTTGGATGGTGGAGGGGGCGCCAACGTCCTGACTTTC. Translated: CASSLDGGGGANVLTF.

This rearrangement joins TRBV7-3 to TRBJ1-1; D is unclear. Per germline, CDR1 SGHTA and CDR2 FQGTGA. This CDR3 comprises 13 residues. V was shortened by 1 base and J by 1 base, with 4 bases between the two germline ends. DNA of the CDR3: TGTGCCAGCAGCTTAAACTGGAACACTGAAGCTTTCTTT. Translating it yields CASSLNWNTEAFF.

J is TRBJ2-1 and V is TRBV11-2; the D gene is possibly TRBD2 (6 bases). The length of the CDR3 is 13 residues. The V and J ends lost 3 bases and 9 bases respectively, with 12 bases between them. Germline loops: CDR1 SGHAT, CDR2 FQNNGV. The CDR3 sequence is CASSFGGAVEQFF. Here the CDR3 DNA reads TGTGCCAGCAGCTTCGGAGGGGCTGTTGAGCAGTTCTTC.

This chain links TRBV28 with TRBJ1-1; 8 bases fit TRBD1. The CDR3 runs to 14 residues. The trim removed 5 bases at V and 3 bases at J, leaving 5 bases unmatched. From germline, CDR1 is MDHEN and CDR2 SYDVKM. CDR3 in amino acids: CASSKTGEDTEAFF. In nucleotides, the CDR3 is TGTGCCAGCAGTAAGACAGGGGAGGACACTGAAGCTTTCTTT. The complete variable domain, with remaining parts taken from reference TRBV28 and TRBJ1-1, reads DVKVTQSSRYLVKRTGEKVFLECVQDMDHENMFWYRQDPGLGLRLIYFSYDVKMKEKGDIPEGYSVSREKKERFSLILESASTNQTSMYLCASSKTGEDTEAFFGQGTRLTVV.

CDR3 DNA sequence: TGTGCCAGCAGAAGGGGCCCATCCTACGAGCAGTACTTC. Translation gives CASRRGPSYEQYF. This chain uses TRBV6-5 with TRBJ2-7; weak D call: TRBD1 (5 bases). With 6 bases removed from V and 1 base from J, the gap between germline ends came to 10 bases. The CDR3 contains 13 residues. CDR1 is MNHEY and CDR2 is SVGAGI in the germline V gene.

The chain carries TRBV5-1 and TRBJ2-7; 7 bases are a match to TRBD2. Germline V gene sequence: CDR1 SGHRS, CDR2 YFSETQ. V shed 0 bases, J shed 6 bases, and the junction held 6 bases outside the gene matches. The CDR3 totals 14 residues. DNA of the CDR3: TGCGCCAGCAGCTTGGCCGGGAGGCAGACCGAGCAGTACTTC. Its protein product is CASSLAGRQTEQYF.

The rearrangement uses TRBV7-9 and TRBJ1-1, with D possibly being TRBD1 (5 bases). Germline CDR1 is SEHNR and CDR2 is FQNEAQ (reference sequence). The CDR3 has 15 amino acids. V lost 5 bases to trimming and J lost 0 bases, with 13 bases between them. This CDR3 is CASSPPGVMNTEAFF. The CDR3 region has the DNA TGTGCCAGCAGCCCTCCGGGGGTCATGAACACTGAAGCTTTCTTT.

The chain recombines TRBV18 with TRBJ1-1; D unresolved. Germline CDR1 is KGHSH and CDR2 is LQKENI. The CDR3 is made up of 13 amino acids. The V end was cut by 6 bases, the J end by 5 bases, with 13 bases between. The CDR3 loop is CASSGRTGTEAFF. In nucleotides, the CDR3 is TGTGCCAGCTCGGGAAGGACTGGGACTGAAGCTTTCTTT.

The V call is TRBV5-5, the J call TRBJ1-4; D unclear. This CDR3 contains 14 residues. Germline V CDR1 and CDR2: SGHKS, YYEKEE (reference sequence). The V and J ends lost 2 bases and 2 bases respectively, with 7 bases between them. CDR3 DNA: TGTGCCAGCAGCTTTCTCCCGACTAATGAAAAACTGTTTTTT. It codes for CASSFLPTNEKLFF.

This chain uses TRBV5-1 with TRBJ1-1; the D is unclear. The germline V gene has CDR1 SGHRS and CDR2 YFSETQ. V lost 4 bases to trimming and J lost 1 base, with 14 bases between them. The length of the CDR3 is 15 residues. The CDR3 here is CASSPITTGNTEAFF. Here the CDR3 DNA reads TGCGCCAGCAGCCCGATTACGACGGGGAACACTGAAGCTTTCTTT.

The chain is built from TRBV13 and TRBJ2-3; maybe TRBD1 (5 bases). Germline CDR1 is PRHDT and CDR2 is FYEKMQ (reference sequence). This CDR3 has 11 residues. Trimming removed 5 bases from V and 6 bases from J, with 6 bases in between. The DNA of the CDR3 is TGTGCCAGCAGCAACAGGGATACGCAGTATTTT. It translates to CASSNRDTQYF.

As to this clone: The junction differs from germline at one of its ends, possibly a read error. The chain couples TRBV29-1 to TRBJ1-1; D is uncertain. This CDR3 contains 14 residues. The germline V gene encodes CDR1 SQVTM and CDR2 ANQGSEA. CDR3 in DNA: TGCAGCGTGGAAGGCGTCGGGGTAGGTACTGAAGCTTTCTTT. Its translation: CSVEGVGVGTEAFF.